Below, 22 T cell receptor beta chains from the same sample are listed, as sequenced in a study of T-cell reconstitution after alpha-beta-depleted transplantation in children. Unique molecular identifiers were used in preparing the TCRbeta library. TCRdb fed the PCR reads into MiXCR, producing one record per CDR3 protein. The sample has 500,000 to 600,000 distinct CDR3 sequences, approximately 20% seen once. Sequencing was performed on PBMCs from the stem cell graft donor, taken from the stem cell graft. Receptor source: a human donor who donated a stem cell graft to a child with acute lymphoblastic leukemia.

The chain employs TRBV6-1 and TRBJ1-1; 9 nucleotides match TRBD1. The CDR3 totals 18 residues. Germline assignment: CDR1 MNHNS and CDR2 SASEGT. The V and J ends lost 7 bases and 3 bases, in that order; junction bases with no gene match: 18. CDR3 loop: CASTLEGPKQGADTEAFF. The CDR3 DNA is TGTGCCAGCACCCTCGAAGGGCCGAAACAGGGGGCTGACACTGAAGCTTTCTTT.

The V and J genes are TRBV7-8 and TRBJ1-1; unclear D gene. This CDR3 has 13 amino acids. V was trimmed by 0 bases and J by 8 bases, leaving 10 bases between them. Germline V lookup: CDR1 SGHVS, CDR2 FQNEAQ. The CDR3 DNA reads TGTGCCAGCAGCTTAGCCCTCCCCCTAGAAGCTTTCTTT. Translated: CASSLALPLEAFF.

The rearrangement joins TRBV7-3 to TRBJ2-1, with 9 bases matching TRBD2. This CDR3 region has 19 residues. The germline CDR1 and CDR2 sequences are SGHTA and FQGTGA. V lost 1 base, J lost 1 base, and 11 bases stayed unmatched. Here the CDR3 reads CASSLNSLGGRESYNEQFF. The CDR3 DNA follows: TGTGCCAGCAGCTTAAATTCCCTGGGCGGGAGGGAATCCTACAATGAGCAGTTCTTC.

V is TRBV5-1 and J is TRBJ2-1, with TRBD2 matching 12 bases. Germline V gene sequence: CDR1 SGHRS, CDR2 YFSETQ. The J segment lost 6 bases and the V segment lost 4 bases, leaving 11 bases of the junction unmatched. The CDR3 loop spans 17 amino acids. This CDR3 reads CASSPSLAGGGGNEQFF. Here the CDR3 DNA reads TGCGCCAGCAGCCCTTCTCTAGCGGGAGGGGGAGGCAATGAGCAGTTCTTC.

This sequence joins TRBV4-1 and TRBJ2-3, with D unclear. CDR1 is MGHRA and CDR2 is YSYEKL in the germline V gene. Trimming removed 8 bases at V and 4 bases at J, with 13 bases between. The CDR3 spans 13 residues. CDR3 in amino acids: CASSLYFPDTQYF. In DNA, the CDR3 is TGCGCCAGCTCCCTGTACTTCCCAGATACGCAGTATTTT.

The genes are TRBV11-1 and TRBJ2-5; D is possibly TRBD2 (5 bases). Trimming removed 4 bases at V and 0 bases at J, with 9 bases between. Per the germline V gene, CDR1 is SGHAT and CDR2 is FQDESV (reference sequence). The CDR3 sequence is 14 residues long. CDR3 in DNA: TGTGCCAGCAGCTCTGAGCGGTACCAAGAGACCCAGTACTTC. Protein sequence: CASSSERYQETQYF.

CDR3 protein: CAISEGGTSTNEQFF. For the CDR3, the DNA is TGTGCCATCAGTGAAGGTGGGACTAGCACGAATGAGCAGTTCTTC. The chain carries TRBV10-3 and TRBJ2-1, with TRBD2 matching over 9 bases. The CDR3 spans 15 residues. Trimming at V came to 3 bases and at J to 7 bases, leaving 7 bases not matched to a gene. Germline CDR1 reads ENHRY; CDR2 reads SYGVKD.

In this sample, this clonotype turned up a few times. The rearrangement links TRBV5-8 to TRBJ1-2; the D is unclear. V lost 6 bases and J lost 5, with 23 bases in between. The germline V gene has CDR1 SGHTS and CDR2 YDEGEE. The CDR3 is 16 residues long. DNA for the CDR3: TGTGCCAGCATCCCCCACGACGAAAGATCCGTTTATGGCTACACCTTC. Translating it yields CASIPHDERSVYGYTF.

This clonotype was seen a few times. The genes are TRBV29-1 and TRBJ2-1; the D gene could be TRBD1 or TRBD2 (5 bases each). Per the germline V gene, CDR1 is SQVTM and CDR2 is ANQGSEA. V was pared by 1 base and J by 0 bases, with 25 bases between. The CDR3 length is 20 residues. As DNA, the CDR3 is TGCAGCGTTGAAGGCGAGGGATCGAGAGCTGGGGCGATCTCCTACAATGAGCAGTTCTTC. This codes for CSVEGEGSRAGAISYNEQFF.

This clonotype was counted between two and nine times. The chain's CDR3 is CASSFTGLAGETQYF. CDR3 DNA: TGTGCCAGCAGCTTTACCGGACTAGCGGGAGAGACCCAGTACTTC. The chain links TRBV5-4 to TRBJ2-5, with 11 bases identical to TRBD2. CDR3 length: 15 residues. Germline loops: CDR1 SGHNT, CDR2 YYREEE (reference sequence). Trimming removed 2 bases from V and 4 bases from J; junction bases left unmatched: 4.

This clonotype was picked up a small number of times. V and J are TRBV7-6 and TRBJ1-1, with D possibly being TRBD1 (6 bases). The CDR3 is made up of 16 amino acids. The V end was cut by 1 base, the J end by 2 bases, with 14 bases between. The V gene's germline CDR1 is SGHVS and CDR2 FNYEAQ. This chain's CDR3 is CASSLGGGGLNTEAFF. The CDR3 bases are TGTGCCAGCAGCTTAGGTGGTGGGGGGCTTAACACTGAAGCTTTCTTT.

The V gene is TRBV12-3 or TRBV12-4, the J gene TRBJ1-1; D call uncertain. CDR3 length: 11 amino acids. V lost 7 bases to trimming and J lost 4 bases, with 7 bases between them. CDR3 region: CASKVVTEAFF. The CDR3 DNA reads TGTGCCAGCAAGGTCGTCACTGAAGCTTTCTTT.

In its sample, this clonotype was seen a few times. V usage is TRBV25-1 and J usage is TRBJ1-5, with D unclear. The germline CDR1 and CDR2 sequences are MGHDK and SYGVNS. The V gene lost 4 bases and the J gene lost 6 bases, with 13 bases spanning the gap. This CDR3 contains 14 residues. DNA for the CDR3: TGTGCCAGCAGTGTGGCCGGGCGGAGTCAGCCCCAGCATTTT. As protein: CASSVAGRSQPQHF.

This clonotype was found a few times. The chain carries TRBV29-1 and TRBJ2-5; tentative D call: TRBD2 (5 bases). CDR1 and CDR2 (germline): SQVTM, ANQGSEA. The V and J ends lost 4 bases and 6 bases respectively, with 15 bases between them. This CDR3 is built from 13 residues. The CDR3, as DNA: TGCAGCGTTGTATTCGACTATTCCAAGACCCAGTACTTC. This codes for CSVVFDYSKTQYF.

The rearrangement joins TRBV20-1 to TRBJ1-2; 10 bases agree with TRBD1. Trimming at V came to 6 bases and at J to 4 bases, leaving 8 bases not matched to a gene. CDR1 and CDR2 (germline): DFQATT, SNEGSKA (reference sequence). The CDR3 totals 14 residues. In nucleotides, the CDR3 is TGCAGTGCAAAGACAGGGGGCGAATCCTATGGCTACACCTTC. It encodes CSAKTGGESYGYTF.

V is TRBV5-1 and J is TRBJ2-7; 9 nucleotides align to TRBD1. In germline, CDR1 is SGHRS, CDR2 YFSETQ. CDR3 length: 14 amino acids. Trimming at V came to 1 base and at J to 5 bases, leaving 4 bases not matched to a gene. DNA of the CDR3: TGCGCCAGCAGCTTGTATGGGACAGGGAACGAGCAGTACTTC. Amino acids: CASSLYGTGNEQYF.

The rearrangement joins TRBV7-6 to TRBJ2-1, with 7 bases that match TRBD2. Germline V gene data show CDR1 as SGHVS and CDR2 as FNYEAQ. CDR3 length: 15 amino acids. V dropped 1 base and J dropped 5; count of bases not matched to a gene: 5. In DNA, the CDR3 is TGTGCCAGCAGCTTAGTCCCCCTAGCGGACAATGAGCAGTTCTTC. This translates into CASSLVPLADNEQFF. The full variable domain, its missing parts supplied by reference TRBV7-6 and TRBJ2-1, is GAGVSQSPRYKVTKRGQDVALRCDPISGHVSLYWYRQALGQGPEFLTYFNYEAQQDKSGLPNDRFSAERPEGSISTLTIQRTEQRDSAMYRCASSLVPLADNEQFFGPGTRLTVL.

The chain joins TRBV2 to TRBJ1-4; no clear D. Looked up from germline, CDR1 is SNHLY and CDR2 is FYNNEI. The germline V and J ends were trimmed by 5 bases and 2 bases, with 12 bases remaining between them. The CDR3 loop spans 15 amino acids. CDR3 DNA: TGTGCCAGCAGTCCCCCAGAACCGACTAATGAAAAACTGTTTTTT. This sequence encodes CASSPPEPTNEKLFF.

This chain links TRBV19 with TRBJ1-5; D remains unclear. Between the trimmed V and J ends, which lost 9 bases and 2 bases, there was a span of 11 bases. This CDR3 has 13 amino acids. The germline V gene encodes CDR1 LNHDA and CDR2 SQIVND (reference sequence). The DNA of the CDR3 is TGTGCCAGCGACTCTGGGGGCAATCAGCCCCAGCATTTT. Its translation is CASDSGGNQPQHF.

This clonotype was counted only a few times. V gene TRBV7-9 combines with J gene TRBJ2-7; D is unresolved. V gave up 7 bases and J gave up 2 bases, with 12 bases separating them. The CDR3 covers 13 residues. From germline, CDR1 is SEHNR and CDR2 FQNEAQ (reference sequence). CDR3 sequence reads: CASTFPAAYEQYF. As DNA, the CDR3 is TGTGCCAGCACCTTCCCCGCGGCCTACGAGCAGTACTTC. The full variable domain, completed using reference TRBV7-9 and TRBJ2-7, is DTGVSQNPRHKITKRGQNVTFRCDPISEHNRLYWYRQTLGQGPEFLTYFQNEAQLEKSRLLSDRFSAERPKGSFSTLEIQRTEQGDSAMYLCASTFPAAYEQYFGPGTRLTVT.

The sample holds many counts of this clonotype. The chain recombines TRBV12-3 or TRBV12-4 with TRBJ1-4; D unresolved. The CDR3 consists of 12 residues. Trimming stripped 3 bases from V and 7 bases from J, with 6 bases between. The CDR3 nucleotides are TGTGCCAGCAGTTTTGGTTCTGAAAAACTGTTTTTT. Translated, it gives CASSFGSEKLFF.

The rearrangement uses TRBV5-1 and TRBJ1-2, with D perhaps matching TRBD1 (6 bases). Trimming pared 3 bases from V and 6 bases from J, leaving 15 bases between. Per germline, CDR1 SGHRS and CDR2 YFSETQ. The CDR3 loop spans 14 amino acids. The CDR3 region has the DNA TGCGCCAGCAGCTGGGGGGACACCGGGGATGGCTACACCTTC. It encodes CASSWGDTGDGYTF.